A single sample gave rise to the 32 T cell receptor beta chains below, sequenced in a study of graft-versus-host responses after intestinal transplantation. For these receptors, no antigen is known. Clones were sequenced by immunoSEQ multiplex PCR, and TCRdb holds only the in-frame ones, with some missing. This table holds 90,000 to 120,000 clones, roughly 87% found once. This material consisted of unstimulated CD4+ T cells sorted from spleen or lymph node cells, taken before transplant. These receptors were collected from a human donor who was the organ donor for an intestinal transplant.

This clone was picked up one time. The chain joins TRBV14 to TRBJ2-5; possibly TRBD1 for D (6 bases). CDR3 length: 14 amino acids. The V end lost 4 bases, the J end lost 1 base, and 10 bases lay between the germline ends. Germline V gene data show CDR1 as SGHDN and CDR2 as FVKESK. The CDR3 reads CASSLNRAQETQYF. CDR3 in DNA: TGTGCCAGCAGCCTTAACAGGGCCCAAGAGACCCAGTACTTC. The entire variable domain, with the rest obtained from reference TRBV14 and TRBJ2-5, is as follows: EAGVTQFPSHSVIEKGQTVTLRCDPISGHDNLYWYRRVMGKEIKFLLHFVKESKQDESGMPNNRFLAERTGGTYSTLKVQPAELEDSGVYFCASSLNRAQETQYFGPGTRLLVL.

V usage is TRBV11-2 and J usage is TRBJ1-2, with D possibly being TRBD1 (6 bases). There are 16 residues in the CDR3. CDR1 and CDR2 from the germline V gene are SGHAT and FQNNGV. V gave up 5 bases and J gave up 2 bases, with 18 bases separating them. The CDR3 DNA follows: TGTGCCAGCAGCGTCTCGAGGGGGATTAACAACTATGGCTACACCTTC. It yields the protein CASSVSRGINNYGYTF.

This clone showed up just a few times. The chain combines TRBV2 with TRBJ1-3; D not resolved. The length of the CDR3 is 14 residues. The germline V gene encodes CDR1 SNHLY and CDR2 FYNNEI. V was clipped by 11 bases and J by 2 bases, with 16 bases between them. CDR3 region: CASGRPVAGNTIYF. The CDR3 nucleotides read TGTGCCTCAGGAAGACCGGTAGCTGGAAACACCATATATTTT.

This clone turned up a few times. The gene calls are TRBV12-5 and TRBJ1-2; no clear D. Germline CDR1 and CDR2: LGHNT and FRNRAP. V was shortened by 0 bases and J by 2 bases, with 4 bases between the two germline ends. CDR3 length: 13 amino acids. CDR3 DNA sequence: TGTGCTAGTGGTTTGGTAGGGAACTATGGCTACACCTTC. Its protein product is CASGLVGNYGYTF.

The V and J genes are TRBV6-1 and TRBJ2-7; D might be TRBD2 (5 bases). Trimming cost V 7 bases and J 7 bases, with 20 bases left between them. The CDR3 extends over 14 amino acids. Germline CDR1 is MNHNS and CDR2 is SASEGT. The CDR3 is CASNPRPGMGEQYF. In DNA form, the CDR3 reads TGTGCCAGCAATCCCCGGCCGGGGATGGGGGAGCAGTACTTC.

The CDR3 DNA follows: TGTGCCATCAGTGAGTCACAGAGCACAGATACGCAGTATTTT. Its protein product is CAISESQSTDTQYF. The rearrangement links TRBV10-3 to TRBJ2-3, with D hard to call. The germline V gene encodes CDR1 ENHRY and CDR2 SYGVKD. The CDR3 runs 14 residues. V was clipped by 0 bases and J by 0 bases, with 4 bases between them.

DNA of the CDR3: TGTGCCAGCAGTCCGAGGTGGGCCGAAGCTTTCTTT. This encodes CASSPRWAEAFF. The rearrangement joins TRBV11-2 to TRBJ1-1, with D hard to call. This CDR3 region has 12 residues. The germline CDR1 and CDR2 sequences are SGHAT and FQNNGV. The germline V and J ends were trimmed by 6 bases and 8 bases, with 13 bases remaining between them. Using reference TRBV11-2 and TRBJ1-1 for the parts outside the CDR3, the full variable domain is EAGVAQSPRYKIIEKRQSVAFWCNPISGHATLYWYQQILGQGPKLLIQFQNNGVVDDSQLPKDRFSAERLKGVDSTLKIQPAKLEDSAVYLCASSPRWAEAFFGQGTRLTVV.

The chain links TRBV11-2 to TRBJ2-7; D gene unclear. CDR3 length equals 12 residues. The germline CDR1 and CDR2 sequences are SGHAT and FQNNGV. V was shortened by 7 bases and J by 5 bases, with 12 bases between the two germline ends. The CDR3 sequence is CASTPESHEQYF. The CDR3 nucleotides read TGTGCCAGCACCCCGGAGAGCCACGAGCAGTACTTC.

The chain recombines TRBV7-8 with TRBJ2-5; TRBD2 agrees at 11 bases. J lost 7 bases, V lost 0 bases, and 7 bases had no gene match. The germline V gene encodes CDR1 SGHVS and CDR2 FQNEAQ. This CDR3 region has 16 residues. Here the CDR3 DNA reads TGTGCCAGCAGCTTAGCTAGCGGGAGGGCGATTGGGACCCAGTACTTC. Protein product: CASSLASGRAIGTQYF.

Comment on this clone: This specimen includes other DNA sequences encoding the same CDR3. The chain combines TRBV11-2 with TRBJ1-1; maybe TRBD1 (6 bases). V gave up 5 bases and J gave up 5 bases, with 15 bases separating them. The CDR3 covers 14 residues. Germline values: CDR1 SGHAT, CDR2 FQNNGV. DNA of the CDR3: TGTGCCAGCAGCCCACAGGGCGGGGGGACTGAAGCTTTCTTT. It specifies CASSPQGGGTEAFF.

This sequence joins TRBV6-1 and TRBJ1-2; D uncertain. Germline V lookup: CDR1 MNHNS, CDR2 SASEGT. Trimming took off 6 bases at V and 3 bases at J, with 11 bases between the two ends. The CDR3 covers 13 residues. The CDR3 region is CASSLRADYGYTF. For the CDR3, the DNA is TGTGCCAGCAGCCTGAGGGCCGACTATGGCTACACCTTC.

The chain employs TRBV4-1 and TRBJ2-4; 11 bases fit TRBD1. Germline-derived CDR1 and CDR2 are MGHRA and YSYEKL. V dropped 1 base and J dropped 0; count of bases not matched to a gene: 2. This CDR3 spans 17 amino acids. The DNA for the CDR3 is TGCGCCAGCAGCCAAGCCGGGACAGGGGGAGCCAAAAACATTCAGTACTTC. Amino acids: CASSQAGTGGAKNIQYF.

This clone was seen a single time. The chain uses TRBV7-2 and TRBJ1-2, with D perhaps TRBD1 (6 bases). Trimming pared 3 bases from V and 8 bases from J, leaving 19 bases between. Looked up from germline, CDR1 is SGHTA and CDR2 is FQGNSA. This CDR3 contains 15 residues. CDR3 DNA sequence: TGTGCCAGCAGCTTCAGCCGGGACACTAGGTCGGGCTACACCTTC. It yields the protein CASSFSRDTRSGYTF.

The chain has TRBV30 and TRBJ2-1; TRBD1 agrees at 10 bases. V was clipped by 7 bases and J by 3 bases; unmatched bases: 9. Germline V gene sequence: CDR1 GTSNPN, CDR2 SVGIG (reference sequence). The CDR3 sequence is 15 residues long. The CDR3 spells CAFATGTGVYNEQFF. The CDR3 DNA reads TGTGCCTTTGCGACCGGGACAGGGGTCTACAATGAGCAGTTCTTC.

This clone was detected once. V is TRBV29-1 and J is TRBJ2-1; 9 bases are a match to TRBD2. The CDR3 sequence is 14 residues long. Unmatched junction bases numbered 10, after V lost 7 bases and J lost 6 bases. Germline V gene lookup returns CDR1 SQVTM and CDR2 ANQGSEA. The CDR3 DNA follows: TGCAGCGCCCTATCCGGAGCGGGGGGCAATGAGCAGTTCTTC. Translated, it gives CSALSGAGGNEQFF.

V is TRBV4-1 and J is TRBJ2-5; 11 bases map to TRBD2. Trimming took 1 base from V and 1 from J; bases not matched to a gene: 11. CDR1 and CDR2 (germline): MGHRA, YSYEKL. The length of the CDR3 is 19 residues. CDR3 sequence reads: CASSQVRGLAGGPQETQYF. CDR3 nucleotide sequence: TGCGCCAGCAGCCAAGTTAGGGGGTTAGCGGGAGGGCCCCAAGAGACCCAGTACTTC.

The chain uses TRBV5-1 and TRBJ1-2; possibly TRBD1 for D (6 bases). Trimming shortened V by 0 bases and J by 0 bases, and 9 bases separated the two germline ends. Germline V lookup: CDR1 SGHRS, CDR2 YFSETQ. This CDR3 is built from 15 residues. The CDR3 DNA reads TGCGCCAGCAGCTTGGGACAGGTCCCTAACTATGGCTACACCTTC. This codes for CASSLGQVPNYGYTF.

V usage is TRBV11-3 and J usage is TRBJ2-1; 10 bases are a match to TRBD2. The CDR3 spans 19 residues. With V trimmed by 1 base and J by 1 base, 10 bases remained unmatched. Germline V lookup: CDR1 SGHNT, CDR2 YENEEA. The chain's CDR3 is CASSLAGTSEFRSYNEQFF. The CDR3 coding sequence is TGTGCCAGCAGCTTAGCCGGGACTAGCGAGTTCAGGTCCTACAATGAGCAGTTCTTC.

V and J are TRBV6-5 and TRBJ1-1; unclear D gene. The V gene lost 2 bases and the J gene lost 2 bases, with 12 bases spanning the gap. CDR1 is MNHEY, CDR2 SVGAGI, per germline. The CDR3 consists of 15 residues. CDR3 in DNA: TGTGCCAGCAGTTACATACTAAGACCAAACACTGAAGCTTTCTTT. Translating it yields CASSYILRPNTEAFF.

This rearrangement joins TRBV2 to TRBJ2-1, with TRBD2 matching over 11 bases. V dropped 4 bases and J dropped 10; count of bases not matched to a gene: 0. From germline, CDR1 is SNHLY and CDR2 FYNNEI. This CDR3 is 12 amino acids long. DNA for the CDR3: TGTGCCAGCAGTGGGACTAGCGGGGAGCAGTTCTTC. Protein sequence: CASSGTSGEQFF. Supplemented by reference TRBV2 and TRBJ2-1, the full variable domain reads EPEVTQTPSHQVTQMGQEVILRCVPISNHLYFYWYRQILGQKVEFLVSFYNNEISEKSEIFDDQFSVERPDGSNFTLKIRSTKLEDSAMYFCASSGTSGEQFFGPGTRLTVL.

The chain carries TRBV6-4 and TRBJ2-7, with D perhaps given as TRBD1 or TRBD2 (5 bases each). V lost 6 bases, J lost 2 bases, and 14 bases lay in between. This CDR3 comprises 14 residues. The germline V gene encodes CDR1 MRHNA and CDR2 SNTAGT. This CDR3 is CASSIRDHPYEQYF. The DNA of the CDR3 is TGTGCCAGCAGCATCCGGGACCATCCCTACGAGCAGTACTTC.

This clone was found a few times. The genes are TRBV2 and TRBJ1-5, with D perhaps matching TRBD1 (6 bases). V lost 6 bases and J lost 7, with 19 bases in between. The CDR3 spans 15 residues. Per the germline V gene, CDR1 is SNHLY and CDR2 is FYNNEI. The DNA for the CDR3 is TGTGCCAGCAGAGCGTCCGGGACACCTAACCAGCCCCAGCATTTT. Translated, it gives CASRASGTPNQPQHF.

The genes are TRBV11-2 and TRBJ1-5; D gene unclear. Germline-derived CDR1 and CDR2 are SGHAT and FQNNGV. CDR3 length: 16 residues. The V end was cut by 0 bases, the J end by 5 bases, with 14 bases between. The CDR3: CASSLDRSRPDQPQHF. The CDR3 nucleotides are TGTGCCAGCAGCTTAGATCGGAGCAGGCCGGATCAGCCCCAGCATTTT.

The chain joins TRBV6-1 to TRBJ2-5; D gene ambiguous. The CDR3 loop spans 13 amino acids. V was pared by 4 bases and J by 5 bases, with 11 bases between. Germline V gives CDR1 MNHNS, CDR2 SASEGT. The CDR3 sequence is CASSALPGETQYF. CDR3 DNA sequence: TGTGCCAGCAGTGCCTTGCCTGGCGAGACCCAGTACTTC.

The chain employs TRBV7-9 and TRBJ2-5, with D perhaps matching TRBD2 (6 bases). V was cut by 6 bases and J by 5 bases, with 13 bases left in between. This CDR3 is 13 amino acids long. CDR1 and CDR2 (germline): SEHNR, FQNEAQ (reference sequence). The CDR3 sequence: CASRRRGGETQYF. Written as DNA, the CDR3 is TGTGCCAGCAGGAGGCGGGGCGGGGAGACCCAGTACTTC.

The chain carries TRBV10-2 and TRBJ1-6; 9 bases agree with TRBD1. The CDR3 sequence is 14 residues long. The V gene end was trimmed by 10 bases and the J gene end by 5 bases; junction bases not matched to a gene: 6. From germline, CDR1 is WSHSY and CDR2 SAAADI. The chain's CDR3 is CANGTGQHNSPLHF. The CDR3 coding sequence is TGCGCCAACGGGACAGGGCAACATAATTCACCCCTCCACTTT.

This chain links TRBV5-6 with TRBJ1-2; 7 bases align to TRBD1. V lost 4 bases to trimming and J lost 7 bases; unmatched junction nucleotides: 10. CDR1 and CDR2 from the germline V gene are SGHDT and YYEEEE. The CDR3 length is 14 residues. CDR3 sequence: CASSGGTVSLGYTF. The CDR3 DNA reads as TGTGCCAGCAGCGGCGGGACAGTGTCTCTTGGCTACACCTTC.

V gene TRBV2 combines with J gene TRBJ2-2; the match to TRBD1 covers 7 bases. Germline V CDR1 and CDR2: SNHLY, FYNNEI. Germline trimming cut 0 bases from V and 9 bases from J; bases unmatched to any gene: 10. The CDR3 is made up of 16 amino acids. The CDR3 nucleotides are TGTGCCAGCAGTGAAGCCAGTGCAGGGGGATGGCGGGAGCTGTTTTTT. It codes for CASSEASAGGWRELFF.

V and J are TRBV19 and TRBJ2-5, with 8 bases aligning to TRBD1. V lost 6 bases to trimming and J lost 5 bases; unmatched junction nucleotides: 8. The CDR3 length is 14 residues. The germline gives CDR1 LNHDA, CDR2 SQIVND (reference sequence). The CDR3 nucleotides read TGTGCCAGTAGATCAGGGGGCAAACTGGAGACCCAGTACTTC. Protein: CASRSGGKLETQYF.

This clone was recorded a few times. The rearrangement joins TRBV4-1 to TRBJ1-4; possibly TRBD1 for D (6 bases). Between the trimmed V and J ends, which lost 1 base and 8 bases, there was a span of 17 bases. The germline CDR1 and CDR2 sequences are MGHRA and YSYEKL. The CDR3 length is 16 residues. The CDR3 DNA reads as TGCGCCAGCAGCCAAGGGAACAGGGCCCAAGGGGAAAAACTGTTTTTT. Amino acids: CASSQGNRAQGEKLFF.

The chain recombines TRBV10-1 with TRBJ2-7; 7 bases line up with TRBD1. Germline trimming cut 5 bases from V and 0 bases from J; bases unmatched to any gene: 4. The CDR3 is made up of 14 amino acids. Germline CDR1 is WNHNN and CDR2 is SYGVQD (reference sequence). The CDR3 sequence is CASSTGTDSYEQYF. CDR3 coding DNA: TGCGCCAGCAGTACCGGGACAGACTCCTACGAGCAGTACTTC.

The chain couples TRBV30 to TRBJ2-3, with D perhaps given as TRBD1 or TRBD2 (5 bases each). The CDR3 totals 12 residues. Germline V CDR1 and CDR2: GTSNPN, SVGIG (reference sequence). Trimming removed 4 bases at V and 5 bases at J, with 10 bases between. CDR3 nucleotide sequence: TGTGCCTGGAACTCTGGGGGAGATACGCAGTATTTT. Amino acids: CAWNSGGDTQYF. The full variable domain, in which reference TRBV30 and TRBJ2-3 provide the parts outside the CDR3, is SQTIHQWPATLVQPVGSPLSLECTVEGTSNPNLYWYRQAAGRGLQLLFYSVGIGQISSEVPQNLSASRPQDRQFILSSKKLLLSDSGFYLCAWNSGGDTQYFGPGTRLTVL.